This is a list of T cell receptor beta chains from one sample in a study of cytomegalovirus exposure and HLA in healthy donors. Sequenced by immunoSEQ multiplex PCR; TCRdb stores in-frame clones only, minus some. The table includes around 170,000 clones, around 78% detected once. Specimen: PBMCs. All receptors derive from a woman between 45 and 65 years old in good health and CMV-seropositive. Each CDR3 is given with its conserved first and last residue. D genes are given only for firm matches. Some rows mark clone size as missing; the rest say once, few, many or name a class of expanded clone.

CASSYSGGLAFF,TGTGCCAGCAGTTACAGCGGGGGCTTGGCTTTCTTT,NA,TRBJ1-1,NA,TRBV6-5
CASSLDGSADTQYF,TGCGCCAGCAGCTTGGACGGGAGTGCCGATACGCAGTATTTT,NA,TRBJ2-3,NA,TRBV5-1
CASSSPSGQGAYEQYF,TGTGCCAGCAGCTCCCCCTCGGGGCAGGGGGCCTACGAGCAGTACTTC,TRBD1,TRBJ2-7,NA,TRBV11-2
CASSGTGGHTGELFF,TGTGCCAGCAGCGGGACAGGGGGTCACACCGGGGAGCTGTTTTTT,TRBD1,TRBJ2-2,NA,TRBV9
CASSLGGVSNQPQHF,TGTGCCAGCAGTTTAGGGGGGGTAAGCAATCAGCCCCAGCATTTT,NA,TRBJ1-5,NA,TRBV28
CASSEQGGEPYNEQFF,TGTGCCAGCAGTGAACAGGGGGGCGAGCCGTACAATGAGCAGTTCTTC,NA,TRBJ2-1,NA,TRBV2
CASSLGGGNTEAFF,TGTGCCAGCAGCTTAGGGGGAGGGAACACTGAAGCTTTCTTT,NA,TRBJ1-1,NA,TRBV7-2
CASSPSPAGNTGELFF,TGTGCCAGCAGCCCATCCCCAGCGGGGAACACCGGGGAGCTGTTTTTT,NA,TRBJ2-2,NA,TRBV7-3
CASSQDLAREGRSTGELFF,TGCGCCAGCAGCCAGGACTTGGCGCGGGAGGGCCGGAGCACCGGGGAGCTGTTTTTT,TRBD2,TRBJ2-2,NA,TRBV4-3
CASSYRVGTGELFF,TGTGCCAGCAGCTACAGGGTCGGCACCGGGGAGCTGTTTTTT,NA,TRBJ2-2,NA,TRBV7-2
CASSPGTGSTDTQYF,TGCGCCAGCAGCCCCGGGACAGGTAGCACAGATACGCAGTATTTT,TRBD1,TRBJ2-3,NA,TRBV5-1
CSVGGGGQWGLYGYTF,TGCAGCGTTGGAGGGGGGGGGCAGTGGGGCCTCTATGGCTACACCTTC,NA,TRBJ1-2,NA,TRBV29-1
CASSLAGTTDTQYF,TGTGCCAGCTCATTAGCGGGGACCACAGATACGCAGTATTTT,TRBD2,TRBJ2-3,NA,TRBV7-2
CASSYASGHYTDTQYF,TGTGCCAGCAGTTACGCCTCGGGTCACTACACAGATACGCAGTATTTT,NA,TRBJ2-3,few,TRBV28
CASGPGRNTGELFF,TGTGCCAGCGGCCCGGGAAGAAACACCGGGGAGCTGTTTTTT,NA,TRBJ2-2,few,TRBV2
CASSQHPDSLTGNTIYF,TGCGCCAGCAGCCAGCACCCGGACAGCTTAACTGGAAACACCATATATTTT,NA,TRBJ1-3,NA,TRBV4-3
CASSQDRIAGEQYF,TGTGCCAGCAGCCAAGATAGGATAGCGGGGGAGCAGTACTTC,TRBD2,TRBJ2-7,few,TRBV14
CASSPRDRDEKLFF,TGCGCCAGCAGCCCCCGGGACAGGGATGAAAAACTGTTTTTT,TRBD1,TRBJ1-4,NA,TRBV4-1
CASSREQGADTEAFF,TGTGCCAGCAGCCGTGAACAGGGGGCGGACACTGAAGCTTTCTTT,TRBD1,TRBJ1-1,once,TRBV11-2
CASSWQQGGAKNSQYF,TGCGCCAGCAGCTGGCAACAGGGGGGAGCCAAAAACAGTCAGTACTTC,TRBD1,TRBJ2-4,NA,TRBV5-1
CASSFTPPWTGSYGYTF,TGTGCCAGCAGCTTTACACCTCCATGGACAGGGAGCTATGGCTACACCTTC,TRBD1,TRBJ1-2,few,TRBV5-5
CASTRSGAYNEQFF,TGTGCCAGCACCAGGAGTGGGGCTTACAATGAGCAGTTCTTC,NA,TRBJ2-1,NA,TRBV6-1
CASSASGTGRYEQYF,TGCGCCAGCAGCGCCTCGGGGACAGGGCGATACGAGCAGTACTTC,TRBD1,TRBJ2-7,NA,TRBV5-1
CASSFGWTGGNTEAFF,TGTGCCAGCAGCTTTGGATGGACAGGGGGGAACACTGAAGCTTTCTTT,TRBD1,TRBJ1-1,few,TRBV7-8
CASSYGLAGGYYNEQFF,TGTGCCAGCAGCTACGGACTAGCGGGGGGATACTACAATGAGCAGTTCTTC,TRBD2,TRBJ2-1,NA,TRBV5-5
CAWQVWDEQFF,TGTGCCTGGCAGGTTTGGGATGAGCAGTTCTTC,NA,TRBJ2-1,NA,TRBV30
CASSFRGETQYF,TGTGCCAGCAGCTTCCGCGGGGAGACCCAGTACTTC,NA,TRBJ2-5,NA,TRBV11-2
CASSPLGVGETQYF,TGTGCCAGCAGCCCTCTAGGGGTGGGAGAGACCCAGTACTTC,NA,TRBJ2-5,NA,TRBV2
CASSLAGGSVGELFF,TGTGCCAGCAGCTTAGCCGGGGGGTCCGTCGGGGAGCTGTTTTTT,TRBD2,TRBJ2-2,NA,TRBV7-6
CASSPASGLNEQFF,TGTGCCAGCAGCCCCGCTAGCGGCCTGAATGAGCAGTTCTTC,TRBD2,TRBJ2-1,NA,TRBV7-2
CASQEATEAFF,TGTGCCAGCCAGGAGGCCACTGAAGCTTTCTTT,NA,TRBJ1-1,NA,TRBV2
CSGGGGGAGETQYF,TGCAGCGGGGGGGGAGGAGGGGCGGGAGAGACCCAGTACTTC,TRBD2,TRBJ2-5,few,TRBV29-1
CASSHTPAGYGYTF,TGTGCCAGCAGTCATACACCGGCGGGGTATGGCTACACCTTC,NA,TRBJ1-2,NA,TRBV7-2
CASSSGGGWTEAFF,TGTGCCAGCAGCTCCGGGGGTGGTTGGACTGAAGCTTTCTTT,NA,TRBJ1-1,few,TRBV7-2
CASSSRWTGLNYGYTF,TGTGCCAGCAGCTCGCGATGGACAGGGCTTAACTATGGCTACACCTTC,TRBD1,TRBJ1-2,NA,TRBV7-2
CASNGLAGGQFF,TGCGCCAGCAATGGACTAGCGGGGGGGCAGTTCTTC,TRBD2,TRBJ2-1,NA,TRBV10-2